The rows below give T cell receptor beta chains drawn from one sample of a study of T-cell reconstitution after alpha-beta-depleted transplantation in children. One entry per CDR3 protein results from TCRdb running MiXCR on the PCR reads. This table holds about 980,000 distinct CDR3 sequences, about 30% found once. The material sequenced was PBMCs, mostly from graft donor cells, taken 360 days after TCRalphabeta/CD19-depleted stem cell transplant. These receptors were taken from a boy under two years old who had a stem cell transplant for SCID, so the T cells may come from the graft donor. CDR3s include the opening cysteine and the closing phenylalanine or tryptophan. The size field is filled for only some rows; it gives once, few, many or a size class.

V | size | CDR3
TRBV18 | few | CASSGGQGAPKGHMNTEAFF
TRBV7-8 | few | CASERGSRGFTGELFF
TRBV6-5 | - | CASSYSPAHYNEQFF
TRBV12-3/TRBV12-4 | few | CASSLGQPKSGNTIYF
TRBV10-3 | few | CAISGHEDYEQYF
TRBV13 | once | CASSPTTGTSRTLSIQYF
TRBV12-3/TRBV12-4 | - | CASRRIRTGGDNGYTF
TRBV7-9 | - | CASRPPGPGELFF
TRBV5-1 | few | CASSLVDTERGTQYF
TRBV5-1 | - | CASSLGDRREQFF
TRBV19 | few | CASSRPPGQINTEAFF
TRBV5-1 | - | CASSLGPPADLKHF
TRBV28 | - | CASSFGGGGGQPQHF
TRBV7-3 | - | CASSPTGGQNNEQFF
TRBV10-3 | - | CAISESTGGWSEQYF
TRBV2 | few | CAGSGTSVTNEQFF
TRBV4-1 | - | CASSGTLMNTEAFF
TRBV28 | - | CASSFGEGNEQFF
TRBV5-4 | - | CASSLQGQPTDTQYF
TRBV7-9 | - | CASSSLGHEQYF
TRBV7-9 | - | CASSLTTGPYGYTF
TRBV20-1 | - | CSASRPSSYEQYF
TRBV7-9 | - | CASSGASSYNEQFF
TRBV6-1 | few | CASSEMRGGPWNEQFF
TRBV12-3/TRBV12-4 | - | CASHNGGPPYEQYF
TRBV7-9 | few | CASSPLDGAGAYEQYF
TRBV20-1 | - | CSARPGGQTGELFF
TRBV6-2/TRBV6-3 | - | CASTQGYGYTF
TRBV3-1 | once | CASSHAGEPSSLHF